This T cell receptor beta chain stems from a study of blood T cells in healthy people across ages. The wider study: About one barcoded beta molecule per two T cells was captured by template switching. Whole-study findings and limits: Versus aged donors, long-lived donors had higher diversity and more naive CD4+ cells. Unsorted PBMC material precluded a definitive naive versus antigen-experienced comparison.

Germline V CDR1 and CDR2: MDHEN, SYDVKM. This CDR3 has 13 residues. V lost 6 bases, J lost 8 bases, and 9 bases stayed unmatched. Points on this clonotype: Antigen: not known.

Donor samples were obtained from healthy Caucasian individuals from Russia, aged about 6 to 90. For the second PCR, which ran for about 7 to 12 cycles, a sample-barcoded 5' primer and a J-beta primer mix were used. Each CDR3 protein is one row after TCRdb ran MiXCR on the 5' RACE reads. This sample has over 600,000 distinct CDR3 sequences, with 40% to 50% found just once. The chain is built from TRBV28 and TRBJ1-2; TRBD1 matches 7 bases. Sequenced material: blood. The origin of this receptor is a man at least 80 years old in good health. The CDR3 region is CASRPGQAGGYTF. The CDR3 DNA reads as TGTGCCAGCAGACCTGGACAGGCGGGAGGCTACACCTTC.